These 6 T cell receptor beta chains were all obtained from the same sample, sequenced in a study of blood T cell repertoires in COVID-19 (dated by TCRdb to about 2020). Libraries were constructed by the immunoSEQ multiplex PCR assay. TCRdb took over this immuneACCESS table, retaining in-frame rearrangements with V and J assigned. Such tables are incomplete; in checked studies, under half of the missing clones stem from an unresolved V gene, and the remainder is unexplained. Across this sample there are 200,000 to 250,000 clones, with 85% to 90% seen only once. The top ten clones comprise more than 1.4% of the sample. The specimen was peripheral blood. The receptors shown here come from a man in his late teens or twenties with active or convalescent COVID-19.

This sequence joins TRBV6-6 and TRBJ1-5; D is unclear. The CDR3 consists of 16 residues. The ends were cut back, 0 bases at V and 3 bases at J, with 12 bases in the middle. Germline V gives CDR1 MNHNY, CDR2 SVGAGI (reference sequence). The CDR3 sequence: CASSYSLAGDNQPQHF. As DNA, the CDR3 is TGTGCCAGCAGTTACTCGCTGGCCGGGGACAATCAGCCCCAGCATTTT.

The genes are TRBV28 and TRBJ1-4, with D possibly TRBD1 on 5 matching bases. V lost 5 bases and J 4 bases, leaving 20 bases between the germline ends. CDR3 length: 17 amino acids. The germline V gene encodes CDR1 MDHEN and CDR2 SYDVKM. The CDR3 region has the DNA TGTGCCAGCAGTCCACTGGCCTGGGGCTCTGGTAATGAAAAACTGTTTTTT. Amino acid sequence: CASSPLAWGSGNEKLFF.

The chain uses TRBV30 and TRBJ2-7, with a weak D call TRBD2 (5 bases). This CDR3 has 11 amino acids. Germline V gives CDR1 GTSNPN, CDR2 SVGIG (reference sequence). V was clipped by 5 bases and J by 7 bases, with 12 bases between them. The CDR3: CAWDNSGEQYF. CDR3 nucleotides: TGTGCCTGGGACAACTCGGGGGAGCAGTACTTC.

V usage is TRBV4-1 and J usage is TRBJ1-1; D gene ambiguous. The germline V and J ends were trimmed by 3 bases and 1 base, with 15 bases remaining between them. Germline V gives CDR1 MGHRA, CDR2 YSYEKL. This CDR3 has 16 amino acids. The chain's CDR3 is CASSQRPSGPNTEAFF. The CDR3 bases are TGCGCCAGCAGCCAGAGGCCTAGCGGACCGAACACTGAAGCTTTCTTT.

The chain has TRBV5-5 and TRBJ2-7; 10 bases fit TRBD1. Germline V gives CDR1 SGHKS, CDR2 YYEKEE (reference sequence). V lost 5 bases to trimming and J lost 0 bases; unmatched junction nucleotides: 5. The CDR3 spans 15 residues. The CDR3 bases are TGTGCCAGCAGTTGGGGACAGGGGTTCTCCTACGAGCAGTACTTC. Translation: CASSWGQGFSYEQYF.

The chain joins TRBV5-1 to TRBJ2-1, with D tentatively TRBD1 (6 bases). V was trimmed by 7 bases and J by 5 bases, leaving 10 bases between them. The CDR3 runs to 12 residues. The V gene's germline CDR1 is SGHRS and CDR2 YFSETQ. The CDR3 sequence: CASRTGNNEQFF. CDR3 sequence (DNA): TGCGCCAGCCGAACAGGGAACAATGAGCAGTTCTTC. The full variable domain, completed using reference TRBV5-1 and TRBJ2-1, is KAGVTQTPRYLIKTRGQQVTLSCSPISGHRSVSWYQQTPGQGLQFLFEYFSETQRNKGNFPGRFSGRQFSNSRSEMNVSTLELGDSALYLCASRTGNNEQFFGPGTRLTVL.